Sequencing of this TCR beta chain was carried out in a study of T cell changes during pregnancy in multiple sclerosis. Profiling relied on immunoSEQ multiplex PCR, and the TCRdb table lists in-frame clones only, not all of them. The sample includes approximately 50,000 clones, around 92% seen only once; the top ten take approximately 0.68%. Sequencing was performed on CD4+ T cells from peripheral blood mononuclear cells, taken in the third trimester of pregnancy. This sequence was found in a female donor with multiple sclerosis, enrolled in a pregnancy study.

The chain's CDR3 is CASSLEASPNTGELFF. In DNA, the CDR3 is TGTGCCAGCAGCTTGGAGGCTAGTCCGAACACCGGGGAGCTGTTTTTT. The rearrangement links TRBV5-4 to TRBJ2-2; no reliable D call. The V end lost 0 bases, the J end lost 0 bases, and 9 bases lay between the germline ends. The CDR3 is 16 residues long. Germline V CDR1 and CDR2: SGHNT, YYREEE (reference sequence).